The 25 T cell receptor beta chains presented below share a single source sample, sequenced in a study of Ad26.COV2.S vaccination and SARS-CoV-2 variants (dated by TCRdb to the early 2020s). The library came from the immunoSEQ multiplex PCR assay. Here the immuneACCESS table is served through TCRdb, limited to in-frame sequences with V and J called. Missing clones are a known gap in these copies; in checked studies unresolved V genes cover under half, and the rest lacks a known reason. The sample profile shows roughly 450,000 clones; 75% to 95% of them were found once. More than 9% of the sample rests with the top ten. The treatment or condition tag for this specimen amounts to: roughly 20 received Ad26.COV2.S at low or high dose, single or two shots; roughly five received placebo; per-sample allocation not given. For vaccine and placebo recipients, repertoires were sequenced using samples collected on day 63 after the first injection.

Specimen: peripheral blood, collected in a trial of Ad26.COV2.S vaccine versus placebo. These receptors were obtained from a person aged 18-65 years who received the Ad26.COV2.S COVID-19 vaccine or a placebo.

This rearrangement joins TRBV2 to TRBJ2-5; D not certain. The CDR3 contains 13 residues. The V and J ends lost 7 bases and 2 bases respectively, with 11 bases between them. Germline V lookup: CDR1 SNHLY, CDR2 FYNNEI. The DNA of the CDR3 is TGTGCCAGCAATACGGACCTACAAGAGACCCAGTACTTC. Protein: CASNTDLQETQYF.

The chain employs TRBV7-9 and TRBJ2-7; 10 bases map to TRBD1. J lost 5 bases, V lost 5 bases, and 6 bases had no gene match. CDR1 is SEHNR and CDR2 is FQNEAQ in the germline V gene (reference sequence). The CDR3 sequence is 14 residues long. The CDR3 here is CASSDRDRGHEQYF. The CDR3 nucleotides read TGTGCCAGCAGCGACCGGGACAGGGGACACGAGCAGTACTTC.

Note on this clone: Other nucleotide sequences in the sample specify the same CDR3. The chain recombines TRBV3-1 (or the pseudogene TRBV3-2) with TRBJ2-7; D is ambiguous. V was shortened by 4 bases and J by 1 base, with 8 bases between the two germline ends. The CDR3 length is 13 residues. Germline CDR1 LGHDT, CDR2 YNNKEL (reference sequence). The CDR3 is CASSLGSSYEQYF. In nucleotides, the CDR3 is TGTGCCAGCAGCCTAGGGTCATCCTACGAGCAGTACTTC.

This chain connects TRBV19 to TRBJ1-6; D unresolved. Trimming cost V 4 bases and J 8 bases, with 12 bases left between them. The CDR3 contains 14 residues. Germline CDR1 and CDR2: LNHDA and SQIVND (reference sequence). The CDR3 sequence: CASSTRGSYSPLHF. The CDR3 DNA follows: TGTGCCAGTAGTACTCGCGGCAGTTATTCACCCCTCCACTTT.

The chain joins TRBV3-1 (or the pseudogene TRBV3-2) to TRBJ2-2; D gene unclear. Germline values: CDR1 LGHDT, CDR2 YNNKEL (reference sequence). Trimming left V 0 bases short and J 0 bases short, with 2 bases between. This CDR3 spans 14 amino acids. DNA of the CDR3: TGTGCCAGCAGCCAAGATCCGAACACCGGGGAGCTGTTTTTT. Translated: CASSQDPNTGELFF.

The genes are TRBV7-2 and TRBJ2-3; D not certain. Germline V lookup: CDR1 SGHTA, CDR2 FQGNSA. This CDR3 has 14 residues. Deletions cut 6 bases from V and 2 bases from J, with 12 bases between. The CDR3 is CASRNSLNTDTQYF. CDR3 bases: TGTGCCAGCAGAAATTCCCTTAACACAGATACGCAGTATTTT.

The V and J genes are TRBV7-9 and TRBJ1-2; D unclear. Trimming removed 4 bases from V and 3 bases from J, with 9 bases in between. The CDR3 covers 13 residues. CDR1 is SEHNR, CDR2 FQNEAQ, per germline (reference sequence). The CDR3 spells CASSSDPYYGYTF. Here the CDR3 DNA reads TGTGCCAGCAGCTCGGACCCCTACTATGGCTACACCTTC.

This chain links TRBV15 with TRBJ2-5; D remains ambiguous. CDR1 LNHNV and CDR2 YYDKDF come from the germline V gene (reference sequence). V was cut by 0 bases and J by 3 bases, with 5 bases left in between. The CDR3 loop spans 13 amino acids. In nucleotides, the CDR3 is TGTGCCACCAGCAGAGATGGAGAAGAGACCCAGTACTTC. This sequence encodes CATSRDGEETQYF.

This chain's CDR3 is CASSLVASGELFF. The CDR3, as DNA: TGTGCCAGCAGCTTGGTCGCGTCCGGGGAGCTGTTTTTT. The V gene is TRBV7-3, the J gene TRBJ2-2; D unresolved. CDR3 length equals 13 residues. Germline CDR1 SGHTA, CDR2 FQGTGA. V lost 3 bases, J lost 6 bases, and 8 bases lay in between.

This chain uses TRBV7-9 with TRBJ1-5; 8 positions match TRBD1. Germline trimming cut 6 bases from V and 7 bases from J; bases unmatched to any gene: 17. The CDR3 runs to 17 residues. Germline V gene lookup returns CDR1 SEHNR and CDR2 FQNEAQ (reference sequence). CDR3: CASSQGGAVGQGQPQHF. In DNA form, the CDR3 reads TGTGCCAGCAGTCAAGGTGGTGCGGTTGGACAGGGACAGCCCCAGCATTTT.

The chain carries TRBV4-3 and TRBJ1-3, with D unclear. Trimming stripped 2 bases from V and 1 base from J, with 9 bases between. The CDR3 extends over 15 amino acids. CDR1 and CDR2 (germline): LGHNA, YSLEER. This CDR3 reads CASSQREGSGNTIYF. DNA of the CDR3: TGCGCCAGCAGCCAACGGGAAGGGTCTGGAAACACCATATATTTT.

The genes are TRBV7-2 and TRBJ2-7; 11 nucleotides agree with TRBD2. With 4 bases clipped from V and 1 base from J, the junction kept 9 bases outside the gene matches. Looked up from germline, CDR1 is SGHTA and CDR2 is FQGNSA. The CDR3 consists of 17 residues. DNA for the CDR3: TGTGCCAGCAGCTATCTAGCGGGAGGAATTCAGTCCTACGAGCAGTACTTC. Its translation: CASSYLAGGIQSYEQYF. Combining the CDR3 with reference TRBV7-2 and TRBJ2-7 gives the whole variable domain GAGVSQSPSNKVTEKGKDVELRCDPISGHTALYWYRQSLGQGLEFLIYFQGNSAPDKSGLPSDRFSAERTGGSVSTLTIQRTQQEDSAVYLCASSYLAGGIQSYEQYFGPGTRLTVT.

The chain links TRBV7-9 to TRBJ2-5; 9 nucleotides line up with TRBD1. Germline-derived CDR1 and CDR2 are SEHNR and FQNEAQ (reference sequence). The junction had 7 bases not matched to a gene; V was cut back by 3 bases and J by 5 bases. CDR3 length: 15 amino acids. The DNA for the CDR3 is TGTGCCAGCAGCTTGGGACAGGGTTCGCAGGAGACCCAGTACTTC. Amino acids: CASSLGQGSQETQYF.

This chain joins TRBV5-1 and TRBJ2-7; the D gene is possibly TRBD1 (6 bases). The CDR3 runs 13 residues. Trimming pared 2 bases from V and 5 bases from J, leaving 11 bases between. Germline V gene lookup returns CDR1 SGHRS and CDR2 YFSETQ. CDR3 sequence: CASSFDRRNEQYF. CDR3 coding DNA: TGCGCCAGCAGCTTCGACAGGAGAAACGAGCAGTACTTC.

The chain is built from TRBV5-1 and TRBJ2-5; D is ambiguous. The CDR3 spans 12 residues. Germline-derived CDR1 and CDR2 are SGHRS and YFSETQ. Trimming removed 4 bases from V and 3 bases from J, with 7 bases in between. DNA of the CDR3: TGCGCCAGCAGCCCATCTGAAGAGACCCAGTACTTC. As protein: CASSPSEETQYF.

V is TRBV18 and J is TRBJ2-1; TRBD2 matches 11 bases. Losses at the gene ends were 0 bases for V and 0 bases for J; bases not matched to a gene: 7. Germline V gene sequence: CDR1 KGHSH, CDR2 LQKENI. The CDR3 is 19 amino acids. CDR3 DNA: TGTGCCAGCTCACCACCGGGGACTAGCGGACAAAGCTCCTACAATGAGCAGTTCTTC. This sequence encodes CASSPPGTSGQSSYNEQFF. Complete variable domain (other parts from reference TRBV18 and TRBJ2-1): NAGVMQNPRHLVRRRGQEARLRCSPMKGHSHVYWYRQLPEEGLKFMVYLQKENIIDESGMPKERFSAEFPKEGPSILRIQQVVRGDSAAYFCASSPPGTSGQSSYNEQFFGPGTRLTVL.

The CDR3, as DNA: TGTGCCAGCAGTTACTCGAGGGGCAATGAGCAGTTCTTC. This codes for CASSYSRGNEQFF. The chain combines TRBV6-5 with TRBJ2-1; D tentatively fits TRBD1 or TRBD2 (5 bases each). Germline CDR1 and CDR2: MNHEY and SVGAGI. This CDR3 spans 13 amino acids. The germline V and J ends were trimmed by 0 bases and 6 bases, with 6 bases remaining between them.

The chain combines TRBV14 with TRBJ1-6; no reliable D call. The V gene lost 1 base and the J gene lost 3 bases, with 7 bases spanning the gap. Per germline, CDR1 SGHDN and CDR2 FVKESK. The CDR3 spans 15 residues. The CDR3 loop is CASSQGSVYNSPLHF. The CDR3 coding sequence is TGTGCCAGCAGCCAAGGAAGTGTCTATAATTCACCCCTCCACTTT. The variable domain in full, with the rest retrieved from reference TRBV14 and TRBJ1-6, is EAGVTQFPSHSVIEKGQTVTLRCDPISGHDNLYWYRRVMGKEIKFLLHFVKESKQDESGMPNNRFLAERTGGTYSTLKVQPAELEDSGVYFCASSQGSVYNSPLHFGNGTRLTVT.

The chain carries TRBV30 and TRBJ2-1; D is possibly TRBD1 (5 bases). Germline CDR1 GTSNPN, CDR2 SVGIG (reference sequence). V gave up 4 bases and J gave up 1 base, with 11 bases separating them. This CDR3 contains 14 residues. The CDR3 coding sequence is TGTGCCTGGAAAAGGGGTTCTTCCTACAATGAGCAGTTCTTC. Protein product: CAWKRGSSYNEQFF.

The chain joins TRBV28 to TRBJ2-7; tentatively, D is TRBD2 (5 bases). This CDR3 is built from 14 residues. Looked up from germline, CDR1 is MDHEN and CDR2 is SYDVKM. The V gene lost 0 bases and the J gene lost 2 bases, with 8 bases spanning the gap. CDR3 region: CASSLWGSAYEQYF. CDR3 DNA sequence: TGTGCCAGCAGTTTATGGGGGAGCGCCTACGAGCAGTACTTC. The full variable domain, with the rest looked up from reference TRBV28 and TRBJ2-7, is DVKVTQSSRYLVKRTGEKVFLECVQDMDHENMFWYRQDPGLGLRLIYFSYDVKMKEKGDIPEGYSVSREKKERFSLILESASTNQTSMYLCASSLWGSAYEQYFGPGTRLTVT.

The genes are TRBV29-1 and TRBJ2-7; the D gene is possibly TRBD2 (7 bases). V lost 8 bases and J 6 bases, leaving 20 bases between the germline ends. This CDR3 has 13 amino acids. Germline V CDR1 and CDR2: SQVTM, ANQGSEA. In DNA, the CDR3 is TGCAGCTGGGGGGGGCCGATTCCTTCCGAGCAGTACTTC. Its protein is CSWGGPIPSEQYF.

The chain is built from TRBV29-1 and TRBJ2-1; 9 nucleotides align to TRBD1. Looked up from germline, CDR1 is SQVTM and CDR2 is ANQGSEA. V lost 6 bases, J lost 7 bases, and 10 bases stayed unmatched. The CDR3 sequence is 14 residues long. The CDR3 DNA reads TGCAGCGTCGCCCGGGACAGGGAGGAAAATGAGCAGTTCTTC. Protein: CSVARDREENEQFF.

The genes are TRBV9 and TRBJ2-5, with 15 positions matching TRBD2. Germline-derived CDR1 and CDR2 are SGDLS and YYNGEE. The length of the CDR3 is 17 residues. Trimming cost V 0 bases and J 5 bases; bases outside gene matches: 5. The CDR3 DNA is TGTGCCAGCAGCGTAGGGGGACTAGCGGGAGGTTGGGAGACCCAGTACTTC. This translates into CASSVGGLAGGWETQYF. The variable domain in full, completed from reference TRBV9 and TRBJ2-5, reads DSGVTQTPKHLITATGQRVTLRCSPRSGDLSVYWYQQSLDQGLQFLIQYYNGEERAKGNILERFSAQQFPDLHSELNLSSLELGDSALYFCASSVGGLAGGWETQYFGPGTRLLVL.

In nucleotides, the CDR3 is TGCGCCAGCAGCCAAGATACCAGCGGGAGAAGTACAGATACGCAGTATTTT. It is translated as CASSQDTSGRSTDTQYF. The rearrangement uses TRBV4-3 and TRBJ2-3, with 8 bases lining up with TRBD2. Germline loops: CDR1 LGHNA, CDR2 YSLEER. V gave up 0 bases and J gave up 3 bases; unmatched junction bases: 8. The CDR3 loop spans 17 amino acids.

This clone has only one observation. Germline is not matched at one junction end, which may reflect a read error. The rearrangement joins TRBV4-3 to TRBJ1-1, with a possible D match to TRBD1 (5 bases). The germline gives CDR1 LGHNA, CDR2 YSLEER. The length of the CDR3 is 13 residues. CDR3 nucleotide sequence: TGCGCCAGCAGCCAGTGGGTCGGGGCCGATCCTGTCTTT. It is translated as CASSQWVGADPVF.